A single sample is the source of the 31 T cell receptor beta chains below, sequenced in a study of spatial heterogeneity in lung cancer. TCRdb independently ran MiXCR on the 5' RACE reads; one entry per CDR3 protein. The sample shows about 27,000 distinct CDR3 sequences, less than 6.5% of them seen only once. Time point denoted: blood at routine non-recurrence follow-up after resection. The source was PBMCs, collected at follow-up. These receptors originate from a female donor with early-stage non-small cell lung cancer.

Many counts were recorded for this clonotype. V and J are TRBV28 and TRBJ1-6; 7 bases agree with TRBD1. Looked up from germline, CDR1 is MDHEN and CDR2 is SYDVKM. The J segment lost 9 bases and the V segment lost 5 bases, leaving 10 bases of the junction unmatched. The CDR3 loop spans 15 amino acids. The CDR3 coding sequence is TGTGCCAGCAGTCCGCCCGGACAGGTAACTTCACCCCTCCACTTT. Its translation: CASSPPGQVTSPLHF.

This clonotype was seen at least ten times. The rearrangement joins TRBV4-3 to TRBJ2-7; D gene unclear. The CDR3 consists of 13 residues. The germline CDR1 and CDR2 sequences are LGHNA and YSLEER. Trimming took off 0 bases at V and 2 bases at J, with 5 bases between the two ends. The CDR3, as DNA: TGCGCCAGCAGCCAAGATAGGACCTACGAGCAGTACTTC. Amino acids: CASSQDRTYEQYF.

In this sample, this clonotype turned up many times. The CDR3 DNA sequence: TGTGCCAGCAGCCAGGGTTTGGATCAGCCCCAGCATTTT. Its protein is CASSQGLDQPQHF. The V gene is TRBV4-2, the J gene TRBJ1-5; no clear D gene. Per germline, CDR1 LGHNA and CDR2 YNFKEQ. The CDR3 loop spans 13 amino acids. Trimming removed 3 bases from V and 5 bases from J, with 8 bases in between.

The chain carries TRBV20-1 and TRBJ2-1; the D gene is possibly TRBD1 (7 bases). CDR3 length equals 15 residues. Germline V gene sequence: CDR1 DFQATT, CDR2 SNEGSKA (reference sequence). The V and J ends lost 6 bases and 5 bases respectively, with 20 bases between them. CDR3 nucleotides: TGCAGTGCGTCCTTTGGGGGCGGGACAGACAATGAGCAGTTCTTC. It yields the protein CSASFGGGTDNEQFF.

This clonotype has just a few counts. This chain links TRBV11-2 with TRBJ2-1, with a weak D call TRBD2 (6 bases). V was pared by 6 bases and J by 0 bases, with 15 bases between. Germline CDR1 reads SGHAT; CDR2 reads FQNNGV. The CDR3 runs to 16 residues. CDR3 bases: TGTGCCAGCAGTTCAGCCGGGGGTACCTCCTACAATGAGCAGTTCTTC. Its translation is CASSSAGGTSYNEQFF.

This clonotype has a count of ten or more. The V gene is TRBV13, the J gene TRBJ2-2; 14 bases map to TRBD2. Germline V lookup: CDR1 PRHDT, CDR2 FYEKMQ (reference sequence). J was trimmed by 5 bases and V by 4 bases; bases with no gene match: 6. The CDR3 contains 17 residues. In nucleotides, the CDR3 is TGTGCCAGCAGCTCGGGACTAGCGGGAGTGCGGACCGGGGAGCTGTTTTTT. Translation gives CASSSGLAGVRTGELFF. The full variable domain, its missing parts supplied by reference TRBV13 and TRBJ2-2, is AAGVIQSPRHLIKEKRETATLKCYPIPRHDTVYWYQQGPGQDPQFLISFYEKMQSDKGSIPDRFSAQQFSDYHSELNMSSLELGDSALYFCASSSGLAGVRTGELFFGEGSRLTVL.

Ten or more counts support this clonotype. The gene calls are TRBV3-1 and TRBJ1-1; D unclear. The CDR3 loop spans 15 amino acids. Germline CDR1 is LGHDT and CDR2 is YNNKEL (reference sequence). The V end lost 1 base, the J end lost 0 bases, and 9 bases lay between the germline ends. The DNA for the CDR3 is TGTGCCAGCAGCCAAGGGGCCAGTTTGAACACTGAAGCTTTCTTT. Translated, it gives CASSQGASLNTEAFF.

By its share, this clonotype is large (0.1 to 1%). The chain couples TRBV19 to TRBJ2-7; TRBD2 is a possible D gene (6 bases). Germline values: CDR1 LNHDA, CDR2 SQIVND (reference sequence). Trimming took off 5 bases at V and 5 bases at J, with 13 bases between the two ends. This CDR3 spans 13 amino acids. The CDR3 loop reads CASSPPGRHEQYF. The CDR3 nucleotides read TGTGCCAGTAGTCCACCGGGGAGGCACGAGCAGTACTTC.

This clonotype was seen more than once but under ten times. CDR3 residues: CSANVDGRDEQFF. In DNA form, the CDR3 reads TGCAGTGCTAACGTTGACGGGAGAGACGAGCAGTTCTTC. V and J are TRBV20-1 and TRBJ2-1; D is perhaps TRBD2 (6 bases). The CDR3 has 13 residues. The V gene lost 4 bases and the J gene lost 10 bases, with 17 bases spanning the gap. Germline V CDR1 and CDR2: DFQATT, SNEGSKA (reference sequence).

V usage is TRBV2 and J usage is TRBJ1-2; D ambiguous. V was shortened by 1 base and J by 1 base, with 10 bases between the two germline ends. The germline V gene has CDR1 SNHLY and CDR2 FYNNEI. This CDR3 has 15 residues. The CDR3 spells CASSEGPIDNYGYTF. As DNA, the CDR3 is TGTGCCAGCAGTGAAGGCCCGATCGATAACTATGGCTACACCTTC.

This clonotype was picked up a small number of times. The V call is TRBV11-3, the J call TRBJ2-1; 8 bases map to TRBD2. The junction had 11 bases not matched to a gene; V was cut back by 11 bases and J by 8 bases. The CDR3 is 13 residues long. Germline CDR1 is SGHNT and CDR2 is YENEEA. The CDR3 DNA reads as TGTGCCGTCCTGGCGGGGGGCGGCCATGAGCAGTTCTTC. Encoded protein: CAVLAGGGHEQFF.

The chain links TRBV5-6 to TRBJ2-1, with 10 bases identical to TRBD2. The CDR3 extends over 14 amino acids. Trimming cost V 2 bases and J 7 bases; bases outside gene matches: 3. Germline values: CDR1 SGHDT, CDR2 YYEEEE. The CDR3, as DNA: TGTGCCAGCAGCTTAGCGGGAGGGGTAAATGAGCAGTTCTTC. It codes for CASSLAGGVNEQFF.

This clonotype showed up many times. V gene TRBV29-1 combines with J gene TRBJ2-1; D is perhaps TRBD2 (7 bases). V was clipped by 0 bases and J by 0 bases, with 12 bases between them. Germline V lookup: CDR1 SQVTM, CDR2 ANQGSEA. CDR3 length: 16 amino acids. CDR3 region: CSVEDRGASSYNEQFF. DNA of the CDR3: TGCAGCGTTGAAGATCGGGGGGCCAGCTCCTACAATGAGCAGTTCTTC.

The sample holds many counts of this clonotype. J is TRBJ1-3 and V is TRBV10-3; D is undetermined. V gave up 3 bases and J gave up 2 bases, with 8 bases separating them. This CDR3 comprises 14 residues. Germline CDR1 reads ENHRY; CDR2 reads SYGVKD. The CDR3 here is CAISDLVAGNTIYF. The CDR3 DNA follows: TGTGCCATCAGTGATCTGGTCGCTGGAAACACCATATATTTT.

In this sample, this clonotype turned up many times. CDR3 protein: CASSLGGAPLHF. For the CDR3, the DNA is TGTGCCAGCAGCTTAGGGGGGGCGCCCCTCCACTTT. The chain recombines TRBV7-9 with TRBJ1-6; a weak D match, TRBD1 (6 bases). Germline V gene lookup returns CDR1 SEHNR and CDR2 FQNEAQ (reference sequence). This CDR3 contains 12 residues. The V end was cut by 1 base, the J end by 13 bases, with 8 bases between.

The chain carries TRBV6-6 and TRBJ1-6, with TRBD1 as a possible D gene (5 bases). Germline V gives CDR1 MNHNY, CDR2 SVGAGI (reference sequence). CDR3 length: 16 residues. V gave up 0 bases and J gave up 7 bases, with 13 bases separating them. The CDR3, as DNA: TGTGCCAGCAGTTACTCGATCGGGGGGAGCAATTCACCCCTCCACTTT. It encodes CASSYSIGGSNSPLHF.

At least ten counts were recorded for this clonotype. This chain connects TRBV6-6 to TRBJ2-5; TRBD2 aligns across 9 bases. CDR1 and CDR2 from the germline V gene are MNHNY and SVGAGI (reference sequence). V was clipped by 6 bases and J by 5 bases; unmatched bases: 13. This CDR3 comprises 16 residues. DNA of the CDR3: TGTGCCAGCAGATCAACCCTAGCGGGGTTCACGGAGACCCAGTACTTC. Translated, it gives CASRSTLAGFTETQYF.

The J gene is TRBJ2-5, the V gene TRBV7-9, with 7 positions matching TRBD2. J gave up 5 bases and V 0 bases, and 6 bases lay outside the gene matches. Germline V gene lookup returns CDR1 SEHNR and CDR2 FQNEAQ (reference sequence). The CDR3 spans 15 residues. CDR3 residues: CASSLAGGLIETQYF. Written as DNA, the CDR3 is TGTGCCAGCAGCTTAGCGGGAGGGTTAATCGAGACCCAGTACTTC. The entire variable domain, with the rest obtained from reference TRBV7-9 and TRBJ2-5, is as follows: DTGVSQNPRHKITKRGQNVTFRCDPISEHNRLYWYRQTLGQGPEFLTYFQNEAQLEKSRLLSDRFSAERPKGSFSTLEIQRTEQGDSAMYLCASSLAGGLIETQYFGPGTRLLVL.

This clonotype was observed at least ten times. The chain uses TRBV6-1 and TRBJ2-3, with a weak D call TRBD2 (6 bases). This CDR3 has 11 amino acids. Germline CDR1 MNHNS, CDR2 SASEGT. V was cut by 7 bases and J by 11 bases, with 13 bases left in between. The CDR3 DNA follows: TGTGCCAGCAAAGAGGCGGGGAGGCAGTATTTT. It translates to CASKEAGRQYF.

This clonotype was counted at least ten times. The chain links TRBV6-4 to TRBJ1-1; D is ambiguous. This CDR3 has 14 amino acids. The germline CDR1 and CDR2 sequences are MRHNA and SNTAGT. Trimming pared 6 bases from V and 1 base from J, leaving 12 bases between. DNA of the CDR3: TGTGCCAGCAGCCCTTCACCTGGGAACACTGAAGCTTTCTTT. This sequence encodes CASSPSPGNTEAFF.

Many counts were recorded for this clonotype. The rearrangement uses TRBV5-1 and TRBJ2-2; D is possibly TRBD2 (5 bases). Germline V gives CDR1 SGHRS, CDR2 YFSETQ. The ends were cut back, 3 bases at V and 7 bases at J, with 10 bases in the middle. This CDR3 has 13 residues. The CDR3 DNA reads TGCGCCAGCAGCTATACTAGTCGCGGGGAGCTGTTTTTT. Translation: CASSYTSRGELFF.

This clonotype was recorded at least ten times. The chain carries TRBV7-2 and TRBJ1-5, with D unresolved. The CDR3 consists of 18 residues. Trimming took 4 bases from V and 0 from J, leaving 19 bases between them. Germline V CDR1 and CDR2: SGHTA, FQGNSA. CDR3 nucleotide sequence: TGTGCCAGCAGCTCTAACGAGCGAGCACTTTATAGCAATCAGCCCCAGCATTTT. Its translation: CASSSNERALYSNQPQHF.

The table lists this clonotype with a few counts. The chain recombines TRBV14 with TRBJ2-7; TRBD1 matches at 9 bases. The CDR3 extends over 12 amino acids. Trimming took 5 bases from V and 4 from J; bases not matched to a gene: 0. Germline V gene lookup returns CDR1 SGHDN and CDR2 FVKESK. The CDR3 DNA is TGTGCCAGCAGCGGGACAGGGTACGAGCAGTACTTC. This gives the protein CASSGTGYEQYF.

The genes are TRBV30 and TRBJ1-2; D is perhaps TRBD1 (6 bases). There are 12 residues in the CDR3. CDR1 and CDR2 (germline): GTSNPN, SVGIG (reference sequence). The V end was cut by 3 bases, the J end by 10 bases, with 15 bases between. DNA of the CDR3: TGTGCCTGGAGGGCGGACAGTCCCGACTACACCTTC. It is translated as CAWRADSPDYTF.

This clonotype was counted many times. The rearrangement uses TRBV19 and TRBJ2-1; TRBD2 is a possible D gene (6 bases). The V end was cut by 2 bases, the J end by 7 bases, with 15 bases between. The CDR3 has 15 residues. The V gene's germline CDR1 is LNHDA and CDR2 SQIVND (reference sequence). The CDR3, as DNA: TGTGCCAGTAGTATAAGGCAGGGAGGTGTAAATGAGCAGTTCTTC. Its protein is CASSIRQGGVNEQFF. The full variable domain, its missing parts supplied by reference TRBV19 and TRBJ2-1, is DGGITQSPKYLFRKEGQNVTLSCEQNLNHDAMYWYRQDPGQGLRLIYYSQIVNDFQKGDIAEGYSVSREKKESFPLTVTSAQKNPTAFYLCASSIRQGGVNEQFFGPGTRLTVL.

In its sample, this clonotype is medium-sized (0.01 to 0.1%). The chain employs TRBV5-1 and TRBJ1-1; perhaps TRBD1 as D (6 bases). Trimming cost V 1 base and J 5 bases, with 12 bases left between them. CDR1 is SGHRS and CDR2 is YFSETQ in the germline V gene. This CDR3 contains 14 residues. The DNA of the CDR3 is TGCGCCAGCAGCTTGACCGGGGGCCTAACTGAAGCTTTCTTT. Translation: CASSLTGGLTEAFF.

This clonotype has at least ten counts. The gene calls are TRBV6-1 and TRBJ2-3, with D hard to call. The ends were cut back, 1 base at V and 4 bases at J, with 3 bases in the middle. The CDR3 has 12 amino acids. Germline V CDR1 and CDR2: MNHNS, SASEGT. CDR3 residues: CASSEVSDTQYF. The CDR3 DNA sequence: TGTGCCAGCAGTGAAGTCTCAGATACGCAGTATTTT.

Ten or more counts support this clonotype. The chain has TRBV28 and TRBJ2-2; TRBD2 matches 9 bases. Germline V CDR1 and CDR2: MDHEN, SYDVKM. V dropped 8 bases and J dropped 0; count of bases not matched to a gene: 7. CDR3 length equals 16 residues. The DNA for the CDR3 is TGTGCCAGCTATCAGCGGGGGGCGCCGAACACCGGGGAGCTGTTTTTT. It codes for CASYQRGAPNTGELFF.

This clonotype was counted at least ten times. The chain couples TRBV28 to TRBJ2-3; D is perhaps TRBD2 (5 bases). The V gene lost 2 bases and the J gene lost 4 bases, with 7 bases spanning the gap. This CDR3 contains 13 residues. Looked up from germline, CDR1 is MDHEN and CDR2 is SYDVKM. The CDR3, as DNA: TGTGCCAGCAGTTTACGGACTCCAGATACGCAGTATTTT. Translation gives CASSLRTPDTQYF. The variable domain in full, completed from reference TRBV28 and TRBJ2-3, reads DVKVTQSSRYLVKRTGEKVFLECVQDMDHENMFWYRQDPGLGLRLIYFSYDVKMKEKGDIPEGYSVSREKKERFSLILESASTNQTSMYLCASSLRTPDTQYFGPGTRLTVL.

The table lists this clonotype with many counts. This chain links TRBV24-1 with TRBJ2-3; D possibly corresponds to TRBD1 (6 bases). The CDR3 covers 16 residues. V gave up 6 bases and J gave up 1 base, with 16 bases separating them. Germline lookup yields CDR1 KGHDR and CDR2 SFDVKD. The CDR3 spells CATSPRGGAGTDTQYF. The CDR3 DNA reads as TGTGCCACCAGTCCCAGGGGCGGAGCCGGCACAGATACGCAGTATTTT.

The table lists this clonotype with many counts. This rearrangement joins TRBV4-2 to TRBJ2-7; D is uncertain. Germline lookup yields CDR1 LGHNA and CDR2 YNFKEQ. The CDR3 extends over 14 amino acids. V was pared by 0 bases and J by 0 bases, with 6 bases between. The CDR3 DNA sequence: TGTGCCAGCAGCCAAGACCCAGGCTCCTACGAGCAGTACTTC. This gives the protein CASSQDPGSYEQYF.